This T cell receptor (beta chain) is drawn from a study of T cell repertoires in cytomegalovirus infection. General study findings and limits: Carriage of CMV together with the relevant HLA was identifiable through cumulative public TCR beta family frequency.

Each CDR3 protein gets one entry after TCRdb re-called the reads with MiXCR. The sample includes under 450,000 distinct CDR3 sequences, roughly 34% of them seen just once. The CDR3 contains 13 residues. Trimming removed 6 bases at V and 6 bases at J, with 14 bases between. CDR1 MNHEY and CDR2 SVGEGT come from the germline V gene. This clonotype came up a few times. The antigen remains undetermined. The sequence was collected from a human donor in good health (CMV status not recorded). Some clones in this sample may be carry-over from other donors' samples. Source: cultured PBMCs, taken from culture after CMV antigen stimulation. The chain employs TRBV6-2 or TRBV6-3 and TRBJ1-1; TRBD1 might be the D (6 bases). CDR3 coding DNA: TGTGCCAGCAGCTCCACAGGGTACGCTGAAGCTTTCTTT. Amino acid sequence: CASSSTGYAEAFF.